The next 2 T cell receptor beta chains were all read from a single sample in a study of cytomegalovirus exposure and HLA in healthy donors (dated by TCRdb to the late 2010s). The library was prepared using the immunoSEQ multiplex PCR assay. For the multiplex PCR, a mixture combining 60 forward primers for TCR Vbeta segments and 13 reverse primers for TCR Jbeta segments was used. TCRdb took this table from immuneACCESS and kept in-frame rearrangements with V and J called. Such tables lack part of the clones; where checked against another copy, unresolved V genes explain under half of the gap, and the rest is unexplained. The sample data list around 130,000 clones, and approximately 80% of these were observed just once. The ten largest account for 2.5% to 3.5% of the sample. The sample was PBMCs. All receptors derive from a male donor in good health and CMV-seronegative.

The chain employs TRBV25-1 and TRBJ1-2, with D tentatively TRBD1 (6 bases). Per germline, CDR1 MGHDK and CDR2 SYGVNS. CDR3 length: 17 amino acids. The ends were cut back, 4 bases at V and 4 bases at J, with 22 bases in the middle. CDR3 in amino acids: CASSGSLGDTNPYGYTF. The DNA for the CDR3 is TGTGCCAGCAGTGGAAGTCTCGGGGACACGAACCCCTATGGCTACACCTTC.

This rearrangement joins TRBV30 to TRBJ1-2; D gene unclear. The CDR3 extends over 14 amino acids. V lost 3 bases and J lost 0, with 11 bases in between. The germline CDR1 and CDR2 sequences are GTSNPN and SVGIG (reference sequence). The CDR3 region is CAWSLDYSNYGYTF. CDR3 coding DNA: TGTGCCTGGAGCCTCGACTATTCTAACTATGGCTACACCTTC.